The clone carrying this T cell receptor beta chain was seen only a few times. All of the donors were Caucasians in good health. This sample stems from a study of identical twins. TCRdb itself ran the 5' RACE reads through MiXCR, one entry per CDR3 protein. The data contain around 510,000 distinct CDR3 sequences, over 11% of them singletons. The CDR3 covers 13 residues. The V gene's germline CDR1 is LGHNA and CDR2 YSLEER. V shed 5 bases and J shed 4 bases, with 11 bases lying between them. These data also featured in a second study, about yellow fever vaccine responses in identical twins.

J is TRBJ2-5 and V is TRBV4-3; D gene ambiguous. This TCR derives from a woman aged 18 to 35 in good health. Sample: CD4+ T cells sorted from blood. CDR3 in DNA: TGCGCCAGCAGCATGAGGCGCGGAGAGACCCAGTACTTC. Translating gives CASSMRRGETQYF.